Presented here are 27 T cell receptor beta chains from one specimen sequenced in a study of cytotoxic CD8 clonotypes in ibrutinib-treated CLL (dated by TCRdb to the early 2020s). Interpreted using the paper, the time point label stands for: approximately 11 months on ibrutinib. The library came from the immunoSEQ multiplex PCR assay. Not all clones reach the TCRdb copy of this immuneACCESS table, which keeps in-frame sequences only. Checked studies attribute under half of the gap to unresolved V genes and leave the rest unexplained. A total of under 200,000 clones appear in this sample, roughly 77% of them only once. The ten largest clones represent 2% to 2.5% of the sample. The specimen comprised PBMCs, sampled after 12 months of ibrutinib treatment. The source is a human donor with chronic lymphocytic leukemia.

The chain uses TRBV7-9 and TRBJ1-1; D not certain. The length of the CDR3 is 12 residues. Trimming stripped 5 bases from V and 1 base from J, with 5 bases between. Germline V lookup: CDR1 SEHNR, CDR2 FQNEAQ (reference sequence). DNA of the CDR3: TGTGCCAGCAGCCACAAGAACACTGAAGCTTTCTTT. It is translated as CASSHKNTEAFF.

The rearrangement links TRBV6-4 to TRBJ2-1; 13 positions agree with TRBD2. In germline, CDR1 is MRHNA, CDR2 SNTAGT. V lost 3 bases and J lost 6; bases outside the gene matches: 2. The CDR3 covers 15 residues. Here the CDR3 reads CASSEGLAGVNEQFF. CDR3 bases: TGTGCCAGCAGTGAAGGACTAGCGGGGGTCAATGAGCAGTTCTTC.

V and J are TRBV19 and TRBJ1-1, with D unresolved. The CDR3 extends over 14 amino acids. Germline lookup yields CDR1 LNHDA and CDR2 SQIVND (reference sequence). Trimming took 8 bases from V and 5 from J, leaving 18 bases between them. This chain's CDR3 is CASRGEGWGTEAFF. In DNA, the CDR3 is TGTGCCAGTCGCGGGGAAGGGTGGGGTACTGAAGCTTTCTTT.

This chain links TRBV7-3 with TRBJ2-3; 10 positions agree with TRBD2. The CDR3 is 15 residues long. With V trimmed by 5 bases and J by 2 bases, 4 bases remained unmatched. Germline CDR1 is SGHTA and CDR2 is FQGTGA. CDR3 sequence (DNA): TGTGCCAGCAGCCCGGGACTAGCGCCCACAGATACGCAGTATTTT. Amino acid sequence: CASSPGLAPTDTQYF.

The chain recombines TRBV13 with TRBJ2-3; TRBD1 matches at 9 bases. The J segment lost 0 bases and the V segment lost 5 bases, leaving 21 bases of the junction unmatched. Germline V gives CDR1 PRHDT, CDR2 FYEKMQ (reference sequence). The CDR3 is 21 residues long. CDR3 DNA: TGTGCCAGCAGCACCCGTGAACCGGGACAGGGTAGCGGATCTAGCACAGATACGCAGTATTTT. Translated, it gives CASSTREPGQGSGSSTDTQYF.

V and J are TRBV5-4 and TRBJ2-7; D might be TRBD1 (6 bases). Trimming removed 4 bases at V and 2 bases at J, with 19 bases between. Germline lookup yields CDR1 SGHNT and CDR2 YYREEE (reference sequence). The CDR3 consists of 16 residues. The CDR3 protein is CASSHPTGTEAYEQYF. Here the CDR3 DNA reads TGTGCCAGCAGCCACCCTACAGGGACGGAGGCCTACGAGCAGTACTTC.

The chain recombines TRBV5-1 with TRBJ1-2; D gene uncertain. Deletions cut 0 bases from V and 4 bases from J, with 13 bases between. The germline gives CDR1 SGHRS, CDR2 YFSETQ. The CDR3 is made up of 15 amino acids. The CDR3 region has the DNA TGCGCCAGCAGCTTGGACACAGTCGGGAGCTATGGCTACACCTTC. Its protein is CASSLDTVGSYGYTF. The full variable domain, rest sourced from reference TRBV5-1 and TRBJ1-2, is KAGVTQTPRYLIKTRGQQVTLSCSPISGHRSVSWYQQTPGQGLQFLFEYFSETQRNKGNFPGRFSGRQFSNSRSEMNVSTLELGDSALYLCASSLDTVGSYGYTFGSGTRLTVV.

J is TRBJ1-5 and V is TRBV29-1, with D perhaps TRBD1 (5 bases). Per germline, CDR1 SQVTM and CDR2 ANQGSEA. Between the trimmed V and J ends, which lost 6 bases and 6 bases, there was a span of 12 bases. The CDR3 runs to 12 residues. This CDR3 reads CSVKTVGQPQHF. DNA of the CDR3: TGCAGCGTCAAGACAGTTGGTCAGCCCCAGCATTTT.

The rearrangement links TRBV29-1 to TRBJ1-1; D unclear. The length of the CDR3 is 12 residues. The germline V gene has CDR1 SQVTM and CDR2 ANQGSEA. Between the trimmed V and J ends, which lost 4 bases and 9 bases, there was a span of 15 bases. The CDR3 bases are TGCAGCGTTGGTGAGGGTTTTAGGAAAGCTTTCTTT. Protein: CSVGEGFRKAFF.

In regard to this clone: One end of the junction does not line up with germline, which may come from a read error. The rearrangement links TRBV11-3 to TRBJ2-2; weak D call: TRBD2 (5 bases). The CDR3 contains 11 residues. Germline loops: CDR1 SGHNT, CDR2 YENEEA. In nucleotides, the CDR3 is TGTGCCGGCAGCGGCACCGGGGAGCTGTTTTTT. Translation gives CAGSGTGELFF.

This clone was found once. The V gene is TRBV4-1, the J gene TRBJ2-3; D remains unclear. The CDR3 covers 15 residues. V lost 2 bases, J lost 2 bases, and 11 bases lay in between. Germline lookup yields CDR1 MGHRA and CDR2 YSYEKL. This CDR3 reads CASSQTVGATDTQYF. The CDR3 DNA is TGCGCCAGCAGCCAAACCGTTGGCGCCACAGATACGCAGTATTTT.

This chain connects TRBV28 to TRBJ1-1; D is unclear. This CDR3 is 14 amino acids long. The ends were cut back, 6 bases at V and 3 bases at J, with 14 bases in the middle. The germline V gene has CDR1 MDHEN and CDR2 SYDVKM. The CDR3 DNA reads as TGTGCCAGCAGCGACATCTACTGGGACACTGAAGCTTTCTTT. Its translation is CASSDIYWDTEAFF.

The V call is TRBV9, the J call TRBJ2-3, with 8 bases fitting TRBD2. Per germline, CDR1 SGDLS and CDR2 YYNGEE. The CDR3 runs to 16 residues. Losses at the gene ends were 3 bases for V and 0 bases for J; bases not matched to a gene: 6. The CDR3 spells CASSGHGGASTDTQYF. CDR3 nucleotide sequence: TGTGCCAGCAGCGGGCACGGGGGGGCCAGCACAGATACGCAGTATTTT.

This sequence joins TRBV6-5 and TRBJ1-6, with a weak D call TRBD1 (6 bases). Trimming left V 2 bases short and J 8 bases short, with 13 bases between. Germline assignment: CDR1 MNHEY and CDR2 SVGAGI. The CDR3 sequence is 15 residues long. CDR3 loop: CASSYNLRGDSPLHF. The DNA of the CDR3 is TGTGCCAGCAGTTACAATCTCAGGGGTGATTCACCCCTCCACTTT.

This clone was detected ten times or more. This chain uses TRBV5-6 with TRBJ2-7; possible D gene TRBD1, 5 bases. This CDR3 region has 14 residues. Germline CDR1 reads SGHDT; CDR2 reads YYEEEE. Trimming stripped 3 bases from V and 1 base from J, with 11 bases between. The CDR3 here is CASSSWTNSYEQYF. CDR3 nucleotides: TGTGCCAGCAGCTCCTGGACAAATTCCTACGAGCAGTACTTC. Based on the CDR3 plus reference TRBV5-6 and TRBJ2-7, the full variable domain is DAGVTQSPTHLIKTRGQQVTLRCSPKSGHDTVSWYQQALGQGPQFIFQYYEEEERQRGNFPDRFSGHQFPNYSSELNVNALLLGDSALYLCASSSWTNSYEQYFGPGTRLTVT.

The gene calls are TRBV7-2 and TRBJ2-5; maybe TRBD2 (5 bases). Per the germline V gene, CDR1 is SGHTA and CDR2 is FQGNSA. The CDR3 has 12 residues. Trimming cost V 7 bases and J 4 bases, with 10 bases left between them. CDR3 bases: TGTGCCAGCAACCGAGAGGGAGAGACCCAGTACTTC. Amino acid sequence: CASNREGETQYF.

V and J are TRBV6-5 and TRBJ1-4; possibly TRBD1 for D (5 bases). V dropped 7 bases and J dropped 5 bases, with 14 bases sitting between them. CDR3 size: 14 residues. Germline CDR1 is MNHEY and CDR2 is SVGAGI. CDR3 region: CASTNSGSNEKLFF. CDR3 DNA sequence: TGTGCCAGCACAAACTCAGGGTCAAATGAAAAACTGTTTTTT.

The chain carries TRBV5-1 and TRBJ2-5; D is unresolved. The CDR3 runs 12 residues. V shed 5 bases and J shed 0 bases, with 5 bases lying between them. In germline, CDR1 is SGHRS, CDR2 YFSETQ. The CDR3 reads CASRGNQETQYF. The CDR3 region has the DNA TGCGCCAGCAGGGGGAACCAAGAGACCCAGTACTTC.

V gene TRBV29-1 combines with J gene TRBJ2-7; D unclear. Germline V gives CDR1 SQVTM, CDR2 ANQGSEA. Between the trimmed V and J ends, which lost 5 bases and 0 bases, there was a span of 17 bases. This CDR3 region has 15 residues. The CDR3 DNA follows: TGCAGCGTTTCTCTCGGCCTCGCGAGCTCCTACGAGCAGTACTTC. Its protein product is CSVSLGLASSYEQYF.

The rearrangement joins TRBV29-1 to TRBJ2-7; the D gene is possibly TRBD2 (6 bases). CDR1 and CDR2 from the germline V gene are SQVTM and ANQGSEA. V was shortened by 1 base and J by 4 bases, with 14 bases between the two germline ends. This CDR3 is 14 amino acids long. The CDR3 DNA is TGCAGCGTTGAAGTGGAGGGAACCGATTACGAGCAGTACTTC. This encodes CSVEVEGTDYEQYF.

The DNA of the CDR3 is TGTGCCAGCAGCTTTAGCGGGGTTACACCAGATACGCAGTATTTT. This sequence encodes CASSFSGVTPDTQYF. The rearrangement uses TRBV7-2 and TRBJ2-3, with 8 bases fitting TRBD2. The germline V gene has CDR1 SGHTA and CDR2 FQGNSA. CDR3 length: 15 amino acids. V was pared by 3 bases and J by 4 bases, with 6 bases of the junction left unmatched. Full variable domain (outside the CDR3, taken from reference TRBV7-2 and TRBJ2-3): GAGVSQSPSNKVTEKGKDVELRCDPISGHTALYWYRQSLGQGLEFLIYFQGNSAPDKSGLPSDRFSAERTGGSVSTLTIQRTQQEDSAVYLCASSFSGVTPDTQYFGPGTRLTVL.

This sequence joins TRBV28 and TRBJ2-7; no clear D gene. Germline CDR1 reads MDHEN; CDR2 reads SYDVKM. This CDR3 has 8 amino acids. Trimming left V 3 bases short and J 12 bases short, with 3 bases between. In DNA, the CDR3 is TGTGCCAGCAGTTTGGGGTACTTC. It is translated as CASSLGYF.

CDR3 loop: CASSYLSSGAAYEQYF. Written as DNA, the CDR3 is TGTGCCAGCAGTTATCTCTCGAGCGGGGCCGCCTACGAGCAGTACTTC. The chain recombines TRBV7-8 with TRBJ2-7, with 7 nucleotides matching TRBD2. This CDR3 comprises 16 residues. V lost 6 bases to trimming and J lost 2 bases; unmatched junction nucleotides: 13. Looked up from germline, CDR1 is SGHVS and CDR2 is FQNEAQ. Based on the CDR3 plus reference TRBV7-8 and TRBJ2-7, the full variable domain is GAGVSQSPRYKVAKRGQDVALRCDPISGHVSLFWYQQALGQGPEFLTYFQNEAQLDKSGLPSDRFFAERPEGSVSTLKIQRTQQEDSAVYLCASSYLSSGAAYEQYFGPGTRLTVT.

The chain joins TRBV5-5 to TRBJ1-3; 9 bases map to TRBD1. In germline, CDR1 is SGHKS, CDR2 YYEKEE (reference sequence). The CDR3 loop spans 17 amino acids. J was trimmed by 0 bases and V by 2 bases; bases with no gene match: 6. CDR3 amino acids: CASSLRQGGYSGNTIYF. The DNA of the CDR3 is TGTGCCAGCAGCTTAAGACAGGGGGGTTACTCTGGAAACACCATATATTTT.

V and J are TRBV10-3 and TRBJ2-1; D may correspond to TRBD1 or TRBD2 (5 bases each). V was cut by 3 bases and J by 6 bases, with 15 bases left in between. The germline V gene has CDR1 ENHRY and CDR2 SYGVKD. The CDR3 runs 15 residues. CDR3 DNA sequence: TGTGCCATCAGTGATTCCCTGGTGGGGGTCAATGAGCAGTTCTTC. It codes for CAISDSLVGVNEQFF.

This rearrangement joins TRBV7-2 to TRBJ1-2, with 8 bases identical to TRBD1. CDR1 and CDR2 (germline): SGHTA, FQGNSA. V dropped 4 bases and J dropped 2; count of bases not matched to a gene: 3. The CDR3 spans 14 residues. CDR3 sequence reads: CASSSTGANYGYTF. CDR3 sequence (DNA): TGTGCCAGCAGCTCGACAGGGGCAAACTATGGCTACACCTTC.

The V gene is TRBV10-3, the J gene TRBJ2-6; D is uncertain. V was cut by 7 bases and J by 4 bases, with 8 bases left in between. Looked up from germline, CDR1 is ENHRY and CDR2 is SYGVKD. The CDR3 runs to 13 residues. The DNA of the CDR3 is TGTGCCATCACCCCCGGGGGGGCCAACGTCCTGACTTTC. Translation gives CAITPGGANVLTF.